This T cell receptor beta chain was identified in a study of CD8 T cells in ankylosing spondylitis. Trimming cost V 3 bases and J 1 base; bases outside gene matches: 7. The CDR3 contains 16 residues. Germline values: CDR1 MDHEN, CDR2 SYDVKM. Study-wide points: Among TCR beta sequences, a motif of eight highly homologous variants appeared characteristic of ankylosing spondylitis blood.

TCRdb re-called the 5' RACE reads through MiXCR, storing one row per CDR3 protein. The data contain approximately 520,000 distinct CDR3 sequences, about 5.2% of them singletons. On this clonotype itself: Its matching antigen is unknown.

This chain connects TRBV28 to TRBJ2-3; 7 nucleotides agree with TRBD1. The clonotype was recovered from a male donor with ankylosing spondylitis. Specimen: blood, either unsorted or a sorted T cell fraction (not recorded which). CDR3 DNA: TGTGCCAGCAGTTTGTTAGGGGGCTGGGGCACAGATACGCAGTATTTT. Translated: CASSLLGGWGTDTQYF.